This TCR beta chain emerged from a study of T cells in Graves' hyperthyroidism and ophthalmopathy. Study-wide points: Blood samples included most of the expanded thyroid clonotypes exceeding 0.001. Ophthalmopathy was identified by the model a median 6.5 months ahead of onset.

The V segment lost 4 bases and the J segment 8 bases; nucleotides outside the gene matches: 6. The germline V gene has CDR1 KGHDR and CDR2 SFDVKD. The CDR3 sequence is 14 residues long. Points on this clonotype: Its antigen is currently unknown.

Lactation, pregnancy, other autoimmune disease or uncontrolled infection excluded patients. The PBMCs studied were ones that came from approximately 9.9 ml fresh peripheral blood. The source material, RNA transcripts, was used to amplify TCR beta CDR3 regions. HTBI primers were the set used in a first-round RT-PCR of the TCR CDR3. TCRdb re-derived calls from the multiplex PCR reads in MiXCR, one entry per CDR3 protein. The repertoire holds about 360,000 distinct CDR3 sequences, with 25% as singletons. The chain is built from TRBV24-1 and TRBJ1-2; 10 nucleotides line up with TRBD1. This TCR was recovered from a man aged 50 or older with Graves' hyperthyroidism. The material sequenced was blood. CDR3 in DNA: TGTGCCACCAGTGAGGGACAGGGGTCGGTAGGCTACACCTTC. As protein: CATSEGQGSVGYTF.